Listed below are T cell receptor beta chains from one sample, sequenced in a study of glioma-infiltrating T cells after dendritic cell vaccination. Only in-frame clones appear in the TCRdb table, and some are missing; sequencing was by immunoSEQ multiplex PCR. The sample yields 65,000 to 90,000 clones, more than 65% seen once. The specimen was blood, collected before dendritic cell vaccination. These TCRs come from a human donor with glioblastoma. Both conserved end residues are part of each CDR3. Fields, in order: D gene, clone size, J gene, V gene, CDR3 protein, CDR3 DNA. D genes are given only for firm matches. Rows may omit the clone size; those that give it use once, few, many or a size class.

TRBD1	-	TRBJ2-3	TRBV5-1	CASSEGASDTQYF	TGCGCCAGCAGTGAGGGGGCAAGCGATACGCAGTATTTT
TRBD1	-	TRBJ2-1	TRBV10-1	CASSMGTGGLNEQFF	TGCGCCAGCTCGATGGGGACAGGGGGGTTAAATGAGCAGTTCTTC
TRBD2	-	TRBJ2-1	TRBV18	CASSLAGGPRNEQFF	TGTGCCAGCTCACTAGCGGGGGGGCCTAGAAATGAGCAGTTCTTC
TRBD2	-	TRBJ2-7	TRBV19	CASSAAGGLTEQYF	TGTGCCAGTAGTGCGGCGGGGGGGCTAACCGAGCAGTACTTC
-	-	TRBJ1-5	TRBV7-9	CASSRLGGNQPQHF	TGTGCCAGCAGCCGGTTGGGAGGCAATCAGCCCCAGCATTTT
-	-	TRBJ1-5	TRBV2	CASRLSAYSNQPQHF	TGTGCCAGCAGGTTGTCAGCGTATAGCAATCAGCCCCAGCATTTT
TRBD2	-	TRBJ2-1	TRBV6-1	CASSGGGLAGWEQFF	TGTGCCAGCAGTGGGGGGGGGCTAGCGGGATGGGAGCAGTTCTTC
TRBD1	-	TRBJ1-5	TRBV6-1	CASSVGQGMNQPQHF	TGTGCCAGCAGTGTAGGACAGGGGATGAATCAGCCCCAGCATTTT
-	medium-sized	TRBJ2-4	TRBV27	CASSSQGNIQYF	TGTGCCAGCAGCTCGCAGGGGAACATTCAGTACTTC
-	-	TRBJ2-3	TRBV5-1	CASSIEQSTDTQYF	TGCGCCAGCAGTATCGAACAAAGCACAGATACGCAGTATTTT
-	-	TRBJ2-4	TRBV5-1	CASSLGPVVSGNIQYF	TGCGCCAGCAGCTTGGGGCCGGTCGTTTCGGGGAACATTCAGTACTTC
-	-	TRBJ1-6	TRBV25-1	CASSGLYQMANSPLHF	TGTGCCAGCAGTGGCTTATACCAGATGGCTAATTCACCCCTCCACTTT
TRBD1	-	TRBJ2-1	TRBV29-1	CSVEGTGQGYNEQFF	TGCAGCGTTGAAGGGACGGGACAGGGCTACAATGAGCAGTTCTTC
TRBD1	-	TRBJ2-2	TRBV6-5	CASSYSGTGETGELFF	TGCGCCAGCAGTTACTCCGGGACAGGGGAAACCGGGGAGCTGTTTTTT
TRBD2	-	TRBJ2-1	TRBV11-1	CASSLGLAGLSEQFF	TGTGCCAGCAGCCTCGGACTAGCGGGATTATCTGAGCAGTTCTTC
-	-	TRBJ1-1	TRBV30	CAWSERSEAFF	TGTGCCTGGAGTGAGCGGTCCGAAGCTTTCTTT
TRBD2	-	TRBJ2-1	TRBV5-6	CASSLAWAGGYFF	TGTGCCAGCAGCTTGGCCTGGGCGGGGGGGTATTTCTTC
TRBD1	-	TRBJ2-1	TRBV2	CASSPGTGGYNEQFF	TGTGCCAGCAGCCCCGGGACAGGGGGCTACAATGAGCAGTTCTTC
-	-	TRBJ2-3	TRBV18	CASSPYSTDTQYF	TGTGCCAGCTCACCGTATAGCACAGATACGCAGTATTTT
-	-	TRBJ1-4	TRBV6-5	CASSYSTGATNEKLFF	TGTGCCAGCAGTTACTCGACGGGTGCAACTAATGAAAAACTGTTTTTT
TRBD2	-	TRBJ2-2	TRBV4-1	CASSLTGLAGAGELFF	TGCGCCAGCAGCCTTACCGGACTAGCGGGAGCCGGGGAGCTGTTTTTT
TRBD2	-	TRBJ2-7	TRBV5-1	CASQPGTSGGGYEQYF	TGCGCCAGCCAACCGGGGACTAGCGGGGGAGGATACGAGCAGTACTTC
TRBD1	-	TRBJ2-2	TRBV11-3	CASSLGQGDTGELFF	TGTGCCAGCAGCCTGGGACAGGGGGACACCGGGGAGCTGTTTTTT
TRBD1	-	TRBJ1-5	TRBV19	CASNRQGIGSVQPQHF	TGTGCCAGTAATCGACAGGGGATAGGGAGCGTTCAGCCCCAGCATTTT
-	-	TRBJ2-1	TRBV4-1	CASSPRRDSYNEQFF	TGCGCCAGCAGCCCACGGCGGGACAGCTACAATGAGCAGTTCTTC
TRBD2	few	TRBJ2-7	TRBV14	CASSRHSSGGYEQYF	TGTGCCAGCAGCCGCCACTCATCGGGGGGATACGAGCAGTACTTC
-	-	TRBJ1-1	TRBV6-5	CASSYGRNWDTEAFF	TGTGCCAGCAGTTACGGGAGGAACTGGGACACTGAAGCTTTCTTT
TRBD1	-	TRBJ1-2	TRBV19	CASSPMDRAGNYGYTF	TGTGCCAGTAGTCCCATGGACAGGGCGGGGAACTATGGCTACACCTTC
TRBD2	-	TRBJ2-1	TRBV5-1	CASSLAGTSGYNEQFF	TGCGCCAGCAGCCTGGCCGGGACTAGCGGTTACAATGAGCAGTTCTTC
-	-	TRBJ1-2	TRBV29-1	CSVGSGGDGYTF	TGCAGCGTTGGGAGCGGGGGCGATGGCTACACCTTC
-	once	TRBJ1-5	TRBV7-2	CASRQTGNQPQHF	TGTGCCAGCAGACAGACCGGCAATCAGCCCCAGCATTTT
TRBD2	-	TRBJ2-7	TRBV6-1	CASSGAGGNEQYF	TGTGCCAGCAGCGGAGCGGGGGGTAACGAGCAGTACTTC
-	-	TRBJ2-7	TRBV19	CASSIERGWYEQYF	TGTGCCAGTAGTATCGAGAGGGGGTGGTACGAGCAGTACTTC
TRBD1	-	TRBJ1-1	TRBV2	CASSARTGGADTEAFF	TGTGCCAGCAGTGCCAGGACAGGGGGCGCGGACACTGAAGCTTTCTTT
TRBD2	once	TRBJ2-5	TRBV7-8	CASSLGSREGETQYF	TGTGCCAGCAGCTTAGGGTCGAGGGAGGGAGAGACCCAGTACTTC
TRBD2	-	TRBJ2-2	TRBV5-1	CASSSTKAGVGGELFF	TGCGCCAGCAGTTCGACGAAAGCGGGAGTGGGCGGGGAGCTGTTTTTT
-	-	TRBJ1-5	TRBV19	CASSRRIAGTSNQPQHF	TGTGCCAGTAGTCGCCGCATAGCGGGGACTAGCAATCAGCCCCAGCATTTT
-	-	TRBJ2-2	TRBV6-1	CASSGRLTNTGELFF	TGTGCCAGCAGTGGTCGACTAACAAACACCGGGGAGCTGTTTTTT
TRBD1	-	TRBJ2-6	TRBV7-3	CASSWTGGGANVLTF	TGTGCCAGCAGCTGGACAGGGGGTGGGGCCAACGTCCTGACTTTC
-	-	TRBJ1-2	TRBV6-5	CASSPPGGRGYTF	TGTGCCAGCAGCCCCCCGGGGGGCCGGGGCTACACCTTC
TRBD1	-	TRBJ1-2	TRBV30	CAWSGGQAANYGYTF	TGTGCCTGGAGTGGTGGACAGGCAGCTAACTATGGCTACACCTTC
-	few	TRBJ2-7	TRBV7-9	CASSLAKQGHHEQYF	TGTGCCAGCAGCTTAGCTAAGCAGGGTCACCACGAGCAGTACTTC
-	-	TRBJ2-7	TRBV7-9	CASSLGHGQRDEQYF	TGTGCCAGCAGCTTAGGCCACGGACAGCGCGACGAGCAGTACTTC
TRBD1	-	TRBJ1-6	TRBV7-9	CASIRAGQVNSPLHF	TGTGCCAGCATCCGGGCGGGACAGGTTAATTCACCCCTCCACTTT
TRBD2	-	TRBJ2-1	TRBV4-2	CASSLARGGSGHYNEQFF	TGTGCCAGCAGCCTAGCCCGGGGGGGTAGCGGGCACTACAATGAGCAGTTCTTC
-	-	TRBJ2-3	TRBV2	CASSEGGGGDTQYF	TGTGCCAGCAGTGAAGGAGGGGGGGGAGATACGCAGTATTTT
-	once	TRBJ1-2	TRBV6-5	CASSYGTTNYGYTF	TGTGCCAGCAGTTACGGGACTACTAACTATGGCTACACCTTC
TRBD1	-	TRBJ2-7	TRBV29-1	CSATTDRENSYEQYF	TGCAGCGCCACCACCGACAGGGAGAACTCCTACGAGCAGTACTTC
-	-	TRBJ2-3	TRBV10-2	CASSEGTSVDTDTQYF	TGCGCCAGCAGTGAGGGGACATCGGTGGACACAGATACGCAGTATTTT
-	-	TRBJ1-5	TRBV28	CASSLGGGAAGQPQHF	TGTGCCAGCAGCTTGGGCGGGGGGGCAGCGGGTCAGCCCCAGCATTTT
-	-	TRBJ1-6	TRBV4-1	CASSHPRGANSPLHF	TGCGCCAGCAGCCACCCCCGGGGGGCTAATTCACCCCTCCACTTT
-	-	TRBJ1-4	TRBV28	CASSPTELNEKLFF	TGTGCCAGCAGTCCGACAGAACTTAATGAAAAACTGTTTTTT
-	-	TRBJ1-2	TRBV7-3	CASSPTPQGPYGYTF	TGTGCCAGCAGCCCGACCCCACAGGGCCCCTATGGCTACACCTTC
-	few	TRBJ1-5	TRBV4-2	CASSQDTVQPQHF	TGTGCCAGCAGCCAAGATACGGTGCAGCCCCAGCATTTT